The 5 T cell receptor beta chains reported below all come from one sample, sequenced in a study of monozygotic twins with cystic fibrosis (TCRdb year 2021). The library was prepared using the immunoSEQ multiplex PCR assay. Imported from immuneACCESS, the table was reduced by TCRdb to in-frame sequences with V and J called. These copies leave out some clones; in studies compared against another copy, an unresolved V gene accounts for under half, and the cause of the remainder is not known. Across this sample there are 35,000 or so clones, with approximately 87% seen only once. The top ten hold roughly 1.5% of the sample. Specimen: blood. All receptors come from a girl aged 2-10 years with cystic fibrosis.

The chain links TRBV29-1 to TRBJ2-7, with TRBD1 identical over 7 bases. This CDR3 has 14 residues. Germline V gene sequence: CDR1 SQVTM, CDR2 ANQGSEA. V was pared by 6 bases and J by 7 bases, with 15 bases of the junction left unmatched. The DNA for the CDR3 is TGCAGCGTACAACATACAGGGGCCCCCTTGGAGCAGTACTTC. Residues: CSVQHTGAPLEQYF.

V usage is TRBV2 and J usage is TRBJ1-1, with 7 nucleotides matching TRBD1. The germline V gene has CDR1 SNHLY and CDR2 FYNNEI. This CDR3 is 13 amino acids long. The V gene end was trimmed by 5 bases and the J gene end by 3 bases; junction bases not matched to a gene: 3. CDR3 in amino acids: CASSSRGDTEAFF. As DNA, the CDR3 is TGTGCCAGCAGTTCCAGGGGGGACACTGAAGCTTTCTTT.

This chain connects TRBV7-9 to TRBJ1-6, with 8 bases that match TRBD1. V gave up 6 bases and J gave up 7 bases; unmatched junction bases: 5. CDR3 length equals 14 residues. Looked up from germline, CDR1 is SEHNR and CDR2 is FQNEAQ (reference sequence). The CDR3 DNA is TGTGCCAGCAGACCGGGACAGGCAAATTCACCCCTCCACTTT. Translated: CASRPGQANSPLHF. The complete variable domain, with remaining parts taken from reference TRBV7-9 and TRBJ1-6, reads DTGVSQNPRHKITKRGQNVTFRCDPISEHNRLYWYRQTLGQGPEFLTYFQNEAQLEKSRLLSDRFSAERPKGSFSTLEIQRTEQGDSAMYLCASRPGQANSPLHFGNGTRLTVT.

V is TRBV6-6 and J is TRBJ1-1; no definite D call. V lost 5 bases and J lost 1, with 8 bases in between. Germline V CDR1 and CDR2: MNHNY, SVGAGI (reference sequence). This CDR3 is built from 13 residues. The CDR3 DNA reads as TGTGCCAGCAGTCCGGTCGGGAACACTGAAGCTTTCTTT. It codes for CASSPVGNTEAFF.

The chain employs TRBV9 and TRBJ2-5; a weak D match, TRBD1 (5 bases). V lost 2 bases to trimming and J lost 2 bases, with 10 bases between them. Germline loops: CDR1 SGDLS, CDR2 YYNGEE. CDR3 length equals 14 residues. This CDR3 is CASSVSTAQETQYF. CDR3 nucleotides: TGTGCCAGCAGCGTCTCGACAGCACAAGAGACCCAGTACTTC.